This T cell receptor (beta chain) was recorded in a study of control samples from healthy donors and cancer patients. The V gene lost 6 bases and the J gene lost 0 bases, with 11 bases spanning the gap. Germline V gene data show CDR1 as MRHNA and CDR2 as SNTAGT. This CDR3 is built from 14 residues. TCRdb's copy holds only in-frame clones and misses some; the assay was immunoSEQ multiplex PCR. The sample includes just over 80,000 clones, roughly nine tenths seen only once; the top ten take approximately 6%. The specimen was blood. This sequence was found in a man aged 50 or older in good health. The rearrangement links TRBV6-4 to TRBJ1-1; D remains ambiguous. CDR3 sequence: CASRREGLNTEAFF. CDR3 coding DNA: TGTGCCAGCAGGAGGGAAGGTCTGAACACTGAAGCTTTCTTT.